Presented here are 32 T cell receptor beta chains from one specimen sequenced in a study of blood T cell repertoires in COVID-19. Generated by immunoSEQ multiplex PCR, the TCRdb table keeps only in-frame clones and is missing some. The data show some 150,000 clones, with about 86% seen just once and 3% to 4% held by the top ten. The material sequenced was peripheral blood. These receptors all stem from a man between 65 and 85 years old with acute or convalescent COVID-19.

This clone came up once. The J gene is TRBJ2-3, the V gene TRBV7-3; 7 bases agree with TRBD2. Germline CDR1 reads SGHTA; CDR2 reads FQGTGA. The CDR3 extends over 17 amino acids. V lost 5 bases, J lost 0 bases, and 11 bases stayed unmatched. The CDR3 DNA sequence: TGTGCCAGCAGCCTGGGCCCGGCGGGGGTTAGCACAGATACGCAGTATTTT. The encoded protein is CASSLGPAGVSTDTQYF.

V gene TRBV11-2 combines with J gene TRBJ2-3; 7 bases line up with TRBD1. Germline values: CDR1 SGHAT, CDR2 FQNNGV. The CDR3 is made up of 16 amino acids. J lost 8 bases, V lost 4 bases, and 15 bases had no gene match. CDR3 residues: CASSSSTGPILRTQYF. The CDR3 nucleotides are TGTGCCAGCAGCTCGTCGACAGGGCCCATTCTACGTACGCAGTATTTT.

This clone was recorded a few times. The chain couples TRBV21-1 to TRBJ2-2; the D call in the table, TRBD2, was not verified against the DNA. TRBV21-1 is described as a pseudogene. The CDR3 extends over 19 amino acids. CDR3 nucleotides: TGTGCCACTATAATCCCGGGACTAGAATGGTTCGCGAACACCGGGGAGCTGTTTTTT. Translation gives CATIIPGLEWFANTGELFF.

V usage is TRBV19 and J usage is TRBJ2-2; tentative D call: TRBD2 (6 bases). CDR1 and CDR2 from the germline V gene are LNHDA and SQIVND (reference sequence). V lost 2 bases, J lost 5 bases, and 15 bases lay in between. CDR3 length: 16 residues. The CDR3 loop is CASSISGGWRTGELFF. In DNA form, the CDR3 reads TGTGCCAGTAGTATAAGTGGGGGGTGGCGAACCGGGGAGCTGTTTTTT.

This chain uses TRBV28 with TRBJ1-5; 8 bases are shared with TRBD1. The V segment lost 7 bases and the J segment 5 bases; nucleotides outside the gene matches: 7. The CDR3 consists of 14 residues. Germline CDR1 is MDHEN and CDR2 is SYDVKM. CDR3 residues: CASNLAGGYQPQHF. The CDR3 DNA is TGTGCCAGCAACTTAGCAGGGGGCTATCAGCCCCAGCATTTT.

This clone showed up just a few times. This sequence joins TRBV2 and TRBJ2-1; TRBD2 matches 8 bases. This CDR3 comprises 15 residues. The V segment lost 1 base and the J segment 3 bases; nucleotides outside the gene matches: 2. Germline CDR1 and CDR2: SNHLY and FYNNEI. The CDR3 sequence: CASSEGSGIYNEQFF. In DNA, the CDR3 is TGTGCCAGCAGTGAAGGTAGCGGGATCTACAATGAGCAGTTCTTC.

This CDR3 reads CASSPGQGNTEAFF. As DNA, the CDR3 is TGTGCCAGCAGCCCAGGACAGGGGAACACTGAAGCTTTCTTT. This chain links TRBV14 with TRBJ1-1; 8 bases line up with TRBD1. The V segment lost 4 bases and the J segment 1 base; nucleotides outside the gene matches: 2. CDR3 length: 14 amino acids. Germline loops: CDR1 SGHDN, CDR2 FVKESK.

A single count supports this clone. DNA for the CDR3: TGTGCCAGCTCACCAGGGGCAGGGGGCGACTATGGCTACACCTTC. This translates into CASSPGAGGDYGYTF. The rearrangement joins TRBV18 to TRBJ1-2; 8 bases fit TRBD1. The CDR3 runs to 15 residues. Germline V gene data show CDR1 as KGHSH and CDR2 as LQKENI. V dropped 2 bases and J dropped 3; count of bases not matched to a gene: 5.

This clone was seen only once. The rearrangement joins TRBV11-2 to TRBJ2-2; TRBD1 matches 7 bases. This CDR3 comprises 16 residues. Trimming took 1 base from V and 6 from J; bases not matched to a gene: 8. Per germline, CDR1 SGHAT and CDR2 FQNNGV. Here the CDR3 DNA reads TGTGCCAGCAGCTTAGGACAGGGTTGGGGTCCCGGGGAGCTGTTTTTT. As protein: CASSLGQGWGPGELFF.

The chain has TRBV4-2 and TRBJ2-7; 8 bases are shared with TRBD2. V gave up 1 base and J gave up 5 bases; unmatched junction bases: 7. Germline CDR1 and CDR2: LGHNA and YNFKEQ. This CDR3 comprises 15 residues. The CDR3, as DNA: TGTGCCAGCAGCCAAGGTAATAGCGGGACGAACGAGCAGTACTTC. As protein: CASSQGNSGTNEQYF.

The V and J genes are TRBV7-3 and TRBJ2-5; perhaps TRBD2 as D (5 bases). V lost 3 bases, J lost 1 base, and 12 bases lay in between. Germline CDR1 SGHTA, CDR2 FQGTGA. CDR3 length equals 15 residues. CDR3 nucleotides: TGTGCCAGCAGCTTCGGGCCTAGCCGCCAAGAGACCCAGTACTTC. Translation gives CASSFGPSRQETQYF.

The rearrangement links TRBV6-5 to TRBJ2-1, with D tentatively TRBD2 (6 bases). This CDR3 is built from 14 residues. The ends were cut back, 5 bases at V and 7 bases at J, with 15 bases in the middle. Germline assignment: CDR1 MNHEY and CDR2 SVGAGI. The CDR3 coding sequence is TGTGCCAGCAGTCCCTACGACCGGGGGAATGAGCAGTTCTTC. Residues: CASSPYDRGNEQFF.

The chain employs TRBV6-1 and TRBJ2-3; TRBD1 is a possible D gene (6 bases). Germline assignment: CDR1 MNHNS and CDR2 SASEGT. Deletions cut 5 bases from V and 2 bases from J, with 11 bases between. The CDR3 loop spans 14 amino acids. The CDR3 DNA follows: TGTGCCAGCAGTCCTGACAGGTACACAGATACGCAGTATTTT. It is translated as CASSPDRYTDTQYF.

This chain links TRBV5-1 with TRBJ1-2; weak D call: TRBD1 (5 bases). CDR1 is SGHRS, CDR2 YFSETQ, per germline. V lost 1 base and J lost 1, with 11 bases in between. The CDR3 contains 15 residues. CDR3 sequence (DNA): TGCGCCAGCAGCTTGCGCACAGGATTTAACTATGGCTACACCTTC. This codes for CASSLRTGFNYGYTF.

This clone occurred once. V usage is TRBV6-6 and J usage is TRBJ1-4, with D maybe TRBD1 (5 bases). Per the germline V gene, CDR1 is MNHNY and CDR2 is SVGAGI (reference sequence). The ends were cut back, 7 bases at V and 3 bases at J, with 9 bases in the middle. The CDR3 totals 13 residues. DNA of the CDR3: TGTGCCAGCACGGGGGGACCTAATGAAAAACTGTTTTTT. This encodes CASTGGPNEKLFF.

The chain carries TRBV24-1 and TRBJ1-1; D perhaps matches TRBD1 (6 bases). Germline CDR1 KGHDR, CDR2 SFDVKD. This CDR3 has 15 residues. V gave up 2 bases and J gave up 0 bases, with 9 bases separating them. CDR3 in amino acids: CATSDSGQLNTEAFF. In DNA, the CDR3 is TGTGCCACCAGTGATTCGGGACAATTGAACACTGAAGCTTTCTTT.

The gene calls are TRBV14 and TRBJ1-2; D gene uncertain. V lost 1 base and J lost 1, with 4 bases in between. CDR3 size: 13 residues. Per germline, CDR1 SGHDN and CDR2 FVKESK. The CDR3 is CASSQAINYGYTF. In DNA, the CDR3 is TGTGCCAGCAGCCAAGCAATTAACTATGGCTACACCTTC.

The V call is TRBV5-1, the J call TRBJ2-2, with TRBD1 as a possible D gene (6 bases). This CDR3 is 15 amino acids long. Germline V gene sequence: CDR1 SGHRS, CDR2 YFSETQ. The V and J ends lost 5 bases and 3 bases respectively, with 14 bases between them. CDR3 sequence reads: CASRSGDTYTGELFF. Written as DNA, the CDR3 is TGCGCCAGCAGGTCCGGGGACACCTACACCGGGGAGCTGTTTTTT.

This clone was counted once. The V gene is TRBV19, the J gene TRBJ2-5; no reliable D call. Per the germline V gene, CDR1 is LNHDA and CDR2 is SQIVND (reference sequence). The germline V and J ends were trimmed by 5 bases and 5 bases, with 15 bases remaining between them. The CDR3 consists of 14 residues. DNA for the CDR3: TGTGCCAGTAGTCGGTGGTCTGACGGGGAGACCCAGTACTTC. It codes for CASSRWSDGETQYF.

The rearrangement joins TRBV28 to TRBJ1-1; 8 bases line up with TRBD1. Trimming took 6 bases from V and 1 from J; bases not matched to a gene: 7. In germline, CDR1 is MDHEN, CDR2 SYDVKM. This CDR3 has 15 residues. CDR3 nucleotide sequence: TGTGCCAGCAGCCTACTACAGGGGGGGAACACTGAAGCTTTCTTT. Protein product: CASSLLQGGNTEAFF.

This clone appeared once. The rearrangement links TRBV28 to TRBJ2-7; D is ambiguous. The CDR3 spans 12 residues. V dropped 2 bases and J dropped 2 bases, with 4 bases sitting between them. The germline V gene has CDR1 MDHEN and CDR2 SYDVKM. CDR3 DNA: TGTGCCAGCAGTTTACAGGCCTACGAGCAGTACTTC. This encodes CASSLQAYEQYF.

The gene calls are TRBV4-3 and TRBJ2-7; TRBD2 matches at 7 bases. The length of the CDR3 is 14 residues. Germline CDR1 and CDR2: LGHNA and YSLEER. Germline trimming cut 2 bases from V and 6 bases from J; bases unmatched to any gene: 7. The CDR3 bases are TGCGCCAGCAGCCAATTGGTAGGGGAGGGCGAGCAGTACTTC. Translated, it gives CASSQLVGEGEQYF.

Here the CDR3 reads CASSPTGAGETQYF. CDR3 bases: TGTGCCAGCAGTCCAACAGGGGCGGGAGAGACCCAGTACTTC. The chain carries TRBV28 and TRBJ2-5, with 7 bases matching TRBD1. Germline lookup yields CDR1 MDHEN and CDR2 SYDVKM. This CDR3 has 14 residues. V dropped 5 bases and J dropped 4; count of bases not matched to a gene: 7.

Only one count was recorded for this clone. The gene calls are TRBV5-1 and TRBJ2-2; TRBD1 agrees at 11 bases. Germline V lookup: CDR1 SGHRS, CDR2 YFSETQ. The V gene end was trimmed by 6 bases and the J gene end by 4 bases; junction bases not matched to a gene: 5. CDR3 length equals 15 residues. The DNA for the CDR3 is TGCGCCAGCACCATCGGGACAGGGGGCACCGGGGAGCTGTTTTTT. As protein: CASTIGTGGTGELFF.

This chain uses TRBV7-8 with TRBJ2-1; 11 nucleotides match TRBD2. The CDR3 is 14 amino acids. With 5 bases clipped from V and 7 bases from J, the junction kept 4 bases outside the gene matches. Germline V CDR1 and CDR2: SGHVS, FQNEAQ. The CDR3 sequence is CASSTGLAANEQFF. CDR3 bases: TGTGCCAGCAGCACGGGACTAGCGGCTAATGAGCAGTTCTTC.

This chain links TRBV6-5 with TRBJ2-1; 11 positions match TRBD2. From germline, CDR1 is MNHEY and CDR2 SVGAGI. Trimming took 6 bases from V and 14 from J; bases not matched to a gene: 3. This CDR3 region has 11 residues. This CDR3 reads CASRLAGGKFF. The DNA for the CDR3 is TGTGCCAGCAGATTAGCGGGAGGGAAGTTCTTC.

The chain is built from TRBV25-1 and TRBJ2-3; no reliable D call. Trimming stripped 5 bases from V and 3 bases from J, with 6 bases between. Germline V lookup: CDR1 MGHDK, CDR2 SYGVNS. This CDR3 has 12 residues. The CDR3 nucleotides read TGTGCCAGCAGTAGAGGTACAGATACGCAGTATTTT. Amino acids: CASSRGTDTQYF.

This chain connects TRBV28 to TRBJ2-2; the match to TRBD2 covers 14 bases. Germline V gene sequence: CDR1 MDHEN, CDR2 SYDVKM. V lost 5 bases to trimming and J lost 5 bases; unmatched junction nucleotides: 7. The CDR3 contains 17 residues. CDR3 protein: CASSTRTSGRRTGELFF. The CDR3 DNA is TGTGCCAGCAGTACCCGGACTAGCGGGAGGCGGACCGGGGAGCTGTTTTTT.

The gene calls are TRBV7-3 and TRBJ2-2; 9 bases agree with TRBD2. CDR3 size: 16 residues. Germline values: CDR1 SGHTA, CDR2 FQGTGA. With 7 bases clipped from V and 0 bases from J, the junction kept 6 bases outside the gene matches. The CDR3 reads CASTNLAGANTGELFF. CDR3 bases: TGTGCCAGCACGAACTTAGCGGGAGCGAACACCGGGGAGCTGTTTTTT.

This rearrangement joins TRBV12-3 or TRBV12-4 to TRBJ1-2; 8 nucleotides line up with TRBD1. V lost 3 bases and J lost 4; bases outside the gene matches: 1. The CDR3 spans 13 residues. The CDR3 DNA follows: TGTGCCAGCAGTTTCGACAGGGGCTATGGCTACACCTTC. It codes for CASSFDRGYGYTF.

This chain uses TRBV7-9 with TRBJ2-1, with D tentatively TRBD1 (5 bases). This CDR3 contains 13 residues. CDR1 and CDR2 (germline): SEHNR, FQNEAQ (reference sequence). The V end was cut by 7 bases, the J end by 4 bases, with 11 bases between. The DNA for the CDR3 is TGTGCCAGCACCCTAGGGGTGTACAATGAGCAGTTCTTC. Translating it yields CASTLGVYNEQFF. Based on the CDR3 plus reference TRBV7-9 and TRBJ2-1, the full variable domain is DTGVSQNPRHKITKRGQNVTFRCDPISEHNRLYWYRQTLGQGPEFLTYFQNEAQLEKSRLLSDRFSAERPKGSFSTLEIQRTEQGDSAMYLCASTLGVYNEQFFGPGTRLTVL.

V usage is TRBV18 and J usage is TRBJ2-7; maybe TRBD2 (5 bases). The CDR3 is 15 residues long. Germline V lookup: CDR1 KGHSH, CDR2 LQKENI. Trimming left V 3 bases short and J 5 bases short, with 17 bases between. CDR3 nucleotide sequence: TGTGCCAGCTCACCGAAATCCGGGATGTTGGACGAGCAGTACTTC. Translation: CASSPKSGMLDEQYF.